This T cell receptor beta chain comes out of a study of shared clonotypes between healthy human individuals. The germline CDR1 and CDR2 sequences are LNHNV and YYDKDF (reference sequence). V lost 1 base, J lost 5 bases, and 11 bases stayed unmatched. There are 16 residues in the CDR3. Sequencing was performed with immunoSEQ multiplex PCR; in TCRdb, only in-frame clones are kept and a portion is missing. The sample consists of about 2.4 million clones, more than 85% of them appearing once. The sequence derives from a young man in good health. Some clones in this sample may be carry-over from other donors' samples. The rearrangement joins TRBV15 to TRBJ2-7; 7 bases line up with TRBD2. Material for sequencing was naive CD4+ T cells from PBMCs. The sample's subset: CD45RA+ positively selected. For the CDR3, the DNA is TGTGCCACCAGCAGAGGTCGGGGACTACTTTCCCACGAGCAGTACTTC. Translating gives CATSRGRGLLSHEQYF.